Below, 8 T cell receptor beta chains from the same sample are listed, as sequenced in a study of T cell responses to AZD1222 COVID-19 vaccine. The table came from immunoSEQ multiplex PCR; TCRdb's copy has only in-frame clones and leaves some out. The repertoire holds about 150,000 clones, approximately 90% seen once, with 3.1% in the top ten. This specimen consisted of peripheral blood, obtained on day 0 of AZD1222 vaccination. These receptor sequences come from an adult in good health.

The sample holds a few counts of this clone. CDR3 DNA: TGTGCCAGCAGCCCGAATAAGAGGGAACGACACACTGAAGCTTTCTTT. It specifies CASSPNKRERHTEAFF. This chain links TRBV5-6 with TRBJ1-1; D unresolved. CDR3 length: 16 residues. CDR1 and CDR2 (germline): SGHDT, YYEEEE. V was clipped by 4 bases and J by 3 bases, with 19 bases between them. Variable domain in full (rest from reference TRBV5-6 and TRBJ1-1): DAGVTQSPTHLIKTRGQQVTLRCSPKSGHDTVSWYQQALGQGPQFIFQYYEEEERQRGNFPDRFSGHQFPNYSSELNVNALLLGDSALYLCASSPNKRERHTEAFFGQGTRLTVV.

The V and J genes are TRBV5-4 and TRBJ1-1, with 9 bases that match TRBD1. CDR3 length: 14 amino acids. V was pared by 2 bases and J by 5 bases, with 4 bases of the junction left unmatched. Germline V CDR1 and CDR2: SGHNT, YYREEE (reference sequence). The DNA for the CDR3 is TGTGCCAGCAGCTTAACAGGGGGCCGAACTGAAGCTTTCTTT. Its protein product is CASSLTGGRTEAFF.

This rearrangement joins TRBV7-2 to TRBJ2-7; D remains unclear. In germline, CDR1 is SGHTA, CDR2 FQGNSA. Trimming stripped 0 bases from V and 3 bases from J, with 12 bases between. This CDR3 is built from 15 residues. The CDR3 DNA follows: TGTGCCAGCAGCTTAGCTGGGATTAACTACTACGAGCAGTACTTC. Translated, it gives CASSLAGINYYEQYF.

This chain uses TRBV18 with TRBJ2-1; weak D call: TRBD2 (7 bases). Germline-derived CDR1 and CDR2 are KGHSH and LQKENI. The CDR3 extends over 15 amino acids. Trimming cost V 6 bases and J 2 bases, with 14 bases left between them. The CDR3 DNA reads as TGTGCCAGCTCGCCCCCGGGGGGCCCCTACAATGAGCAGTTCTTC. This sequence encodes CASSPPGGPYNEQFF.

The chain links TRBV3-1 (or the pseudogene TRBV3-2) to TRBJ1-6; D ambiguous. Germline CDR1 and CDR2: LGHDT and YNNKEL (reference sequence). With 0 bases removed from V and 9 bases from J, the gap between germline ends came to 9 bases. There are 14 residues in the CDR3. This chain's CDR3 is CASSQDQEVSPLHF. The DNA for the CDR3 is TGTGCCAGCAGCCAAGATCAGGAGGTTTCACCCCTCCACTTT.

This chain connects TRBV12-3 or TRBV12-4 to TRBJ1-2; tentatively, D is TRBD1 (5 bases). The CDR3 runs 12 residues. The V and J ends lost 5 bases and 8 bases respectively, with 12 bases between them. The CDR3 spells CASSPGLGGYTF. As DNA, the CDR3 is TGTGCCAGCAGTCCGGGACTCGGGGGCTACACCTTC.

J is TRBJ1-3 and V is TRBV19; D call uncertain. V was pared by 10 bases and J by 2 bases, with 6 bases between. The length of the CDR3 is 11 residues. Germline lookup yields CDR1 LNHDA and CDR2 SQIVND (reference sequence). CDR3 sequence (DNA): TGTGCCATGACGGCTGGAAACACCATATATTTT. Translation gives CAMTAGNTIYF.

This clone appeared once. V gene TRBV28 combines with J gene TRBJ2-7, with TRBD2 matching 11 bases. Germline CDR1 MDHEN, CDR2 SYDVKM. V dropped 5 bases and J dropped 4; count of bases not matched to a gene: 7. The CDR3 extends over 15 amino acids. CDR3 in DNA: TGTGCCAGCAGTAAGACTAGCGGGGATACTTACGAGCAGTACTTC. It specifies CASSKTSGDTYEQYF.